One and the same sample provided the 22 T cell receptor beta chains below, sequenced in a study of T cell responses to AZD1222 COVID-19 vaccine. Data came from immunoSEQ multiplex PCR; TCRdb stores just in-frame clones and leaves some out. The sample carries 100,000 to 150,000 clones, roughly 93% recorded once. The sample consisted of peripheral blood, taken 28 days after the second AZD1222 dose. The receptors were gathered from an adult who received the AZD1222 COVID-19 vaccine.

CDR3 amino acids: CASSTPDRAYLGGYTF. DNA of the CDR3: TGTGCCAGCAGTACACCGGACAGGGCGTATTTAGGAGGCTACACCTTC. V is TRBV25-1 and J is TRBJ1-2; 8 nucleotides agree with TRBD1. J was trimmed by 8 bases and V by 5 bases; bases with no gene match: 16. Germline CDR1 MGHDK, CDR2 SYGVNS. The CDR3 is 16 amino acids.

This clone was observed once. J is TRBJ1-1 and V is TRBV18; D perhaps matches TRBD1 (6 bases). V was shortened by 2 bases and J by 4 bases, with 11 bases between the two germline ends. The CDR3 is 14 residues long. Per germline, CDR1 KGHSH and CDR2 LQKENI. The CDR3 DNA follows: TGTGCCAGCTCACCAGCAGGGGATCGCACTGAAGCTTTCTTT. This gives the protein CASSPAGDRTEAFF.

V gene TRBV18 combines with J gene TRBJ2-1; either TRBD1 or TRBD2 may supply D (5 bases each). The CDR3 sequence is 13 residues long. Trimming left V 5 bases short and J 7 bases short, with 12 bases between. Germline V gene data show CDR1 as KGHSH and CDR2 as LQKENI. The CDR3 reads CASSGDGRNEQFF. Written as DNA, the CDR3 is TGTGCCAGCTCAGGGGACGGTCGGAATGAGCAGTTCTTC.

The chain uses TRBV5-8 and TRBJ2-5; possibly TRBD1 for D (5 bases). Germline V lookup: CDR1 SGHTS, CDR2 YDEGEE. The CDR3 is 13 amino acids. V lost 3 bases and J 2 bases, leaving 8 bases between the germline ends. CDR3 residues: CASSWTQQETQYF. Here the CDR3 DNA reads TGTGCCAGCAGCTGGACACAACAAGAGACCCAGTACTTC.

The chain recombines TRBV18 with TRBJ2-3; 7 positions agree with TRBD1. J was trimmed by 4 bases and V by 5 bases; bases with no gene match: 9. This CDR3 region has 15 residues. Per the germline V gene, CDR1 is KGHSH and CDR2 is LQKENI. CDR3 DNA: TGTGCCAGCTCAACGGTGTACAGGGGTCCAGATACGCAGTATTTT. This sequence encodes CASSTVYRGPDTQYF. The entire variable domain, with the rest obtained from reference TRBV18 and TRBJ2-3, is as follows: NAGVMQNPRHLVRRRGQEARLRCSPMKGHSHVYWYRQLPEEGLKFMVYLQKENIIDESGMPKERFSAEFPKEGPSILRIQQVVRGDSAAYFCASSTVYRGPDTQYFGPGTRLTVL.

This chain connects TRBV27 to TRBJ2-1, with 11 bases aligning to TRBD1. After removal of 3 bases from V and 6 bases from J, the junction contained 1 base not matched to a gene. The CDR3 spans 14 residues. Germline loops: CDR1 MNHEY, CDR2 SMNVEV (reference sequence). CDR3 residues: CASSFGTGGNEQFF. DNA for the CDR3: TGTGCCAGCAGTTTCGGGACAGGGGGCAATGAGCAGTTCTTC.

The gene calls are TRBV5-1 and TRBJ2-3, with 7 bases lining up with TRBD1. CDR1 is SGHRS, CDR2 YFSETQ, per germline. CDR3 length equals 15 residues. Trimming took 4 bases from V and 0 from J; bases not matched to a gene: 5. The CDR3 DNA sequence: TGCGCCAGCAGCCTACCGGGACAGAGCACAGATACGCAGTATTTT. This encodes CASSLPGQSTDTQYF.

This clone was seen a handful of times. The chain couples TRBV19 to TRBJ1-1, with 7 bases identical to TRBD1. Unmatched junction bases numbered 6, after V lost 5 bases and J lost 3 bases. CDR3 size: 14 residues. CDR1 and CDR2 (germline): LNHDA, SQIVND (reference sequence). The CDR3: CASSQSRGYTEAFF. CDR3 coding DNA: TGTGCCAGTAGTCAAAGCAGGGGGTACACTGAAGCTTTCTTT.

The rearrangement joins TRBV6-1 to TRBJ1-6; 9 nucleotides align to TRBD1. The V and J ends lost 3 bases and 7 bases, in that order; junction bases with no gene match: 7. The length of the CDR3 is 16 residues. Germline assignment: CDR1 MNHNS and CDR2 SASEGT. CDR3 residues: CASSDSHRGHNSPLHF. In nucleotides, the CDR3 is TGTGCCAGCAGTGATTCTCACAGGGGGCACAATTCACCCCTCCACTTT.

The rearrangement links TRBV28 to TRBJ1-2; 9 positions match TRBD1. The V segment lost 5 bases and the J segment 8 bases; nucleotides outside the gene matches: 9. CDR3 length equals 14 residues. The germline gives CDR1 MDHEN, CDR2 SYDVKM. The CDR3: CASSGDREVRGYTF. CDR3 sequence (DNA): TGTGCCAGCAGTGGGGACAGGGAGGTCCGGGGCTACACCTTC.

The chain carries TRBV9 and TRBJ2-1; D unresolved. The CDR3 loop spans 13 amino acids. Germline V gene sequence: CDR1 SGDLS, CDR2 YYNGEE. Trimming stripped 3 bases from V and 0 bases from J, with 4 bases between. CDR3 sequence: CASSGLSYNEQFF. The CDR3 bases are TGTGCCAGCAGCGGGCTCTCCTACAATGAGCAGTTCTTC.

CDR3 DNA: TGTGCCAGCAGCCTCTTAGCGGGGACCTCCTACAATGAGCAGTTCTTC. Its translation: CASSLLAGTSYNEQFF. The chain carries TRBV9 and TRBJ2-1, with 8 positions matching TRBD2. This CDR3 has 16 residues. CDR1 SGDLS and CDR2 YYNGEE come from the germline V gene. The V gene end was trimmed by 4 bases and the J gene end by 0 bases; junction bases not matched to a gene: 6.

The chain combines TRBV29-1 with TRBJ1-4; 10 bases fit TRBD1. V was clipped by 4 bases and J by 6 bases; unmatched bases: 5. The CDR3 spans 14 residues. Germline assignment: CDR1 SQVTM and CDR2 ANQGSEA. DNA for the CDR3: TGCAGCGTTGCTTTCGGGACAGGGGATGAAAAACTGTTTTTT. Translating gives CSVAFGTGDEKLFF.

CDR3 DNA: TGTGCCACCAGCAGACGCCTTGGGGGCCTCCACTACGAGCAGTACTTC. Amino acid sequence: CATSRRLGGLHYEQYF. The gene calls are TRBV15 and TRBJ2-7; a weak D match, TRBD1 (6 bases). Germline V gives CDR1 LNHNV, CDR2 YYDKDF (reference sequence). The CDR3 loop spans 16 amino acids. The V and J ends lost 2 bases and 3 bases respectively, with 17 bases between them.

V gene TRBV11-3 combines with J gene TRBJ1-3; a weak D match, TRBD1 (5 bases). Germline loops: CDR1 SGHNT, CDR2 YENEEA. The CDR3 is 13 residues long. Trimming left V 6 bases short and J 4 bases short, with 10 bases between. DNA of the CDR3: TGTGCCAGCAGTGCGGGGGTCGGAAACACCATATATTTT. Translated, it gives CASSAGVGNTIYF.

The V call is TRBV7-2, the J call TRBJ2-7; TRBD1 is a possible D gene (6 bases). This CDR3 has 12 amino acids. V was trimmed by 4 bases and J by 13 bases, leaving 17 bases between them. CDR1 SGHTA and CDR2 FQGNSA come from the germline V gene. CDR3 sequence: CASSSLPGHHYF. The CDR3 DNA is TGTGCCAGCAGCTCATTACCGGGACACCATTACTTC.

The genes are TRBV14 and TRBJ1-2, with 7 bases identical to TRBD1. The germline V gene encodes CDR1 SGHDN and CDR2 FVKESK. The CDR3 spans 19 residues. The V and J ends lost 1 base and 4 bases, in that order; junction bases with no gene match: 18. CDR3: CASSQVKGQSFPSLYGYTF. Here the CDR3 DNA reads TGTGCCAGCAGCCAAGTTAAGGGACAGAGTTTCCCTTCTCTCTATGGCTACACCTTC.

This clone was counted once. CDR3 bases: TGTGCCAGCAGTCCCGTCCCAAACACCATATATTTT. Translated, it gives CASSPVPNTIYF. The genes are TRBV12-3 or TRBV12-4 and TRBJ1-3; no reliable D call. V lost 5 bases, J lost 6 bases, and 8 bases lay in between. The CDR3 runs to 12 residues.

The chain is built from TRBV7-9 and TRBJ2-3; 7 bases line up with TRBD2. From germline, CDR1 is SEHNR and CDR2 FQNEAQ (reference sequence). This CDR3 comprises 13 residues. CDR3: CDVSAGAVDTQYF. The CDR3 coding sequence is TGTGACGTATCCGCGGGAGCGGTAGATACGCAGTATTTT.

The rearrangement links TRBV5-1 to TRBJ2-3; 8 nucleotides line up with TRBD1. The CDR3 length is 16 residues. Germline loops: CDR1 SGHRS, CDR2 YFSETQ. J gave up 3 bases and V 4 bases, and 10 bases lay outside the gene matches. CDR3 sequence reads: CASSPGPTGETDTQYF. The CDR3 DNA is TGCGCCAGCAGCCCGGGCCCGACAGGGGAGACAGATACGCAGTATTTT.

J is TRBJ2-7 and V is TRBV28; D is unclear. CDR3 length: 14 amino acids. Looked up from germline, CDR1 is MDHEN and CDR2 is SYDVKM. Trimming shortened V by 5 bases and J by 3 bases, and 14 bases separated the two germline ends. The CDR3 nucleotides read TGTGCCAGCAGTCGTGAAGGAGTCTTCTACGAGCAGTACTTC. This gives the protein CASSREGVFYEQYF.

The gene calls are TRBV5-8 and TRBJ2-1, with D possibly being TRBD1 (8 bases). Trimming shortened V by 4 bases and J by 3 bases, and 14 bases separated the two germline ends. The CDR3 contains 15 residues. Germline-derived CDR1 and CDR2 are SGHTS and YDEGEE. CDR3 residues: CASSRTGGVYNEQFF. As DNA, the CDR3 is TGTGCCAGCAGCAGAACAGGGGGGGTCTACAATGAGCAGTTCTTC.